The next 11 T cell receptor beta chains were all read from a single sample in a study of cytomegalovirus exposure and HLA in healthy donors. In the PCR, 60 Vbeta and 13 Jbeta primers were used. TCRdb's copy holds only in-frame clones and misses some; the assay was immunoSEQ multiplex PCR. Of over 80,000 clones listed, 81% are singletons. Sequencing was performed on PBMCs. The receptors stem from a man aged 35-49 years in good health and CMV-seropositive.

The CDR3 coding sequence is TGCGCCAGCAGAAACCGGGACTGGTACACAGATACGCAGTATTTT. The encoded protein is CASRNRDWYTDTQYF. The chain carries TRBV5-1 and TRBJ2-3; a possible D gene is TRBD2 (6 bases). The V and J ends lost 5 bases and 2 bases respectively, with 15 bases between them. From germline, CDR1 is SGHRS and CDR2 YFSETQ. There are 15 residues in the CDR3.

The rearrangement uses TRBV7-6 and TRBJ1-1, with TRBD1 matching over 10 bases. J gave up 0 bases and V 5 bases, and 6 bases lay outside the gene matches. CDR3 length: 16 residues. CDR1 and CDR2 from the germline V gene are SGHVS and FNYEAQ. The CDR3 sequence: CASSPRTGGLNTEAFF. DNA of the CDR3: TGTGCCAGCAGCCCGCGGACAGGGGGATTGAACACTGAAGCTTTCTTT.

The V gene is TRBV5-1, the J gene TRBJ2-1; D is undetermined. Germline V gene sequence: CDR1 SGHRS, CDR2 YFSETQ. The V end lost 3 bases, the J end lost 5 bases, and 9 bases lay between the germline ends. This CDR3 is 13 amino acids long. The CDR3 region has the DNA TGCGCCAGCAGCTCCGTCCTAAACAATGAGCAGTTCTTC. Its protein is CASSSVLNNEQFF.

The chain links TRBV5-1 to TRBJ1-2; D is uncertain. Germline lookup yields CDR1 SGHRS and CDR2 YFSETQ. The ends were cut back, 2 bases at V and 5 bases at J, with 10 bases in the middle. This CDR3 contains 13 residues. CDR3 sequence (DNA): TGCGCCAGCAGCTTTTCTCTGGAGTATGGCTACACCTTC. Protein: CASSFSLEYGYTF.

This clone turned up a few times. The V gene is TRBV5-5, the J gene TRBJ2-3; 16 bases agree with TRBD2. This CDR3 spans 18 amino acids. Trimming cost V 4 bases and J 6 bases; bases outside gene matches: 11. Germline V CDR1 and CDR2: SGHKS, YYEKEE (reference sequence). The CDR3 DNA follows: TGTGCCAGCAGCCCGGGACTAGCGGGGGGGCCCGTTAGCGATACGCAGTATTTT. This codes for CASSPGLAGGPVSDTQYF.

The chain has TRBV5-4 and TRBJ2-3, with TRBD2 identical over 7 bases. Germline V gene data show CDR1 as SGHNT and CDR2 as YYREEE (reference sequence). Germline trimming cut 0 bases from V and 2 bases from J; bases unmatched to any gene: 6. CDR3 length: 16 amino acids. Written as DNA, the CDR3 is TGTGCCAGCAGCTTGGAAGCGGGGCCTCCCACAGATACGCAGTATTTT. This codes for CASSLEAGPPTDTQYF. Complete variable domain (other parts from reference TRBV5-4 and TRBJ2-3): ETGVTQSPTHLIKTRGQQVTLRCSSQSGHNTVSWYQQALGQGPQFIFQYYREEENGRGNFPPRFSGLQFPNYSSELNVNALELDDSALYLCASSLEAGPPTDTQYFGPGTRLTVL.

The rearrangement uses TRBV2 and TRBJ2-1, with 7 bases lining up with TRBD2. There are 14 residues in the CDR3. J lost 4 bases, V lost 6 bases, and 6 bases had no gene match. Germline lookup yields CDR1 SNHLY and CDR2 FYNNEI. Written as DNA, the CDR3 is TGTGCCAGCAGGTATCTAGCGGAGTACAATGAGCAGTTCTTC. This encodes CASRYLAEYNEQFF.

The count of this clone is one. The chain employs TRBV7-2 and TRBJ1-5, with D possibly TRBD1 on 6 matching bases. The V gene's germline CDR1 is SGHTA and CDR2 FQGNSA. This CDR3 has 14 amino acids. V was trimmed by 0 bases and J by 6 bases, leaving 9 bases between them. The CDR3 nucleotides read TGTGCCAGCAGCTTAGCGCTAGGGGGTCAGCCCCAGCATTTT. This sequence encodes CASSLALGGQPQHF.

The V gene is TRBV6-5, the J gene TRBJ1-5; 7 positions agree with TRBD1. The CDR3 covers 16 residues. The V gene end was trimmed by 0 bases and the J gene end by 4 bases; junction bases not matched to a gene: 6. Looked up from germline, CDR1 is MNHEY and CDR2 is SVGAGI. The CDR3 nucleotides read TGTGCCAGCAGTTACTCCAAGGGGGCCCGGAATCAGCCCCAGCATTTT. Protein product: CASSYSKGARNQPQHF.

The V call is TRBV5-1, the J call TRBJ2-1, with 13 bases aligning to TRBD2. Per the germline V gene, CDR1 is SGHRS and CDR2 is YFSETQ. The length of the CDR3 is 14 residues. Trimming at V came to 6 bases and at J to 6 bases, leaving 3 bases not matched to a gene. Here the CDR3 DNA reads TGCGCCAGCACTCGGACTAGCGGGAGCAATGAGCAGTTCTTC. Translated, it gives CASTRTSGSNEQFF.

V is TRBV5-5 and J is TRBJ1-6; D is uncertain. The germline V and J ends were trimmed by 2 bases and 1 base, with 16 bases remaining between them. The CDR3 contains 18 residues. Germline loops: CDR1 SGHKS, CDR2 YYEKEE (reference sequence). CDR3 sequence reads: CASSFGLSKRSYNSPLHF. In DNA form, the CDR3 reads TGTGCCAGCAGCTTCGGACTGTCAAAAAGGTCCTATAATTCACCCCTCCACTTT.